These 13 T cell receptor beta chains were all obtained from the same sample, sequenced in a study of shared clonotypes between healthy human individuals (dated by TCRdb to 2018 to 2021). Library construction relied on the immunoSEQ multiplex PCR assay. The table was pulled from immuneACCESS by TCRdb, which kept in-frame rearrangements only. Such tables lose some clones; where checked, under half of the loss comes from unresolved V genes, and the rest has no known cause. The sample records approximately 500,000 clones, 90% to 96% of which are singletons. Of the sample, roughly 0.06% falls within the top ten clones. The specimen was naive CD4+ T cells sorted from blood. Explained via the paper, the cell subset or site label denotes: CD45RA+ positively selected. The receptors here all came from a woman between 25 and 40 years old in good health.

The CDR3 sequence is CATSRGGGGFHNEKLFF. Written as DNA, the CDR3 is TGTGCCACCAGCAGAGGGGGAGGAGGGTTTCATAATGAAAAACTGTTTTTT. This chain connects TRBV15 to TRBJ1-4; D is unclear. Germline V gene sequence: CDR1 LNHNV, CDR2 YYDKDF (reference sequence). There are 17 residues in the CDR3. Deletions cut 1 base from V and 4 bases from J, with 16 bases between.

This clone was detected only once. The chain's CDR3 is CASNPSPDKDYEQYF. For the CDR3, the DNA is TGCGCCAGCAACCCAAGCCCGGACAAAGATTACGAGCAGTACTTC. The chain joins TRBV5-1 to TRBJ2-5, with D perhaps matching TRBD1 (5 bases). The J call may be in error: the DNA end matches TRBJ2-7 better. Per the germline V gene, CDR1 is SGHRS and CDR2 is YFSETQ. This CDR3 contains 15 residues.

The rearrangement joins TRBV10-3 to TRBJ1-1, with TRBD1 matching 7 bases. Germline CDR1 and CDR2: ENHRY and SYGVKD. The CDR3 is made up of 13 amino acids. V lost 8 bases and J lost 1; bases outside the gene matches: 4. CDR3 protein: CAISGQKNTEAFF. The CDR3 DNA sequence: TGTGCCATCTCGGGACAGAAGAACACTGAAGCTTTCTTT.

CDR3 amino acids: CASSLTSGRFNEQFF. In DNA, the CDR3 is TGTGCCAGCAGCCTTACTAGCGGGAGATTTAATGAGCAGTTCTTC. V and J are TRBV28 and TRBJ2-1; 11 nucleotides align to TRBD2. After removal of 6 bases from V and 7 bases from J, the junction contained 8 bases not matched to a gene. The germline CDR1 and CDR2 sequences are MDHEN and SYDVKM. The CDR3 runs 15 residues.

With regard to this clone: This same CDR3 is encoded by further DNA sequences in the sample. The CDR3 sequence: CASSDNNQPQHF. The CDR3 nucleotides read TGTGCCAGCAGTGACAACAATCAGCCCCAGCATTTT. This chain connects TRBV2 to TRBJ1-5; D is ambiguous. The CDR3 is 12 residues long. Germline assignment: CDR1 SNHLY and CDR2 FYNNEI. The ends were cut back, 3 bases at V and 3 bases at J, with 3 bases in the middle. The full variable domain, in which reference TRBV2 and TRBJ1-5 provide the parts outside the CDR3, is EPEVTQTPSHQVTQMGQEVILRCVPISNHLYFYWYRQILGQKVEFLVSFYNNEISEKSEIFDDQFSVERPDGSNFTLKIRSTKLEDSAMYFCASSDNNQPQHFGDGTRLSIL.

This chain uses TRBV6-1 with TRBJ1-2; no clear D. The CDR3 is 13 residues long. Deletions cut 6 bases from V and 4 bases from J, with 12 bases between. The V gene's germline CDR1 is MNHNS and CDR2 SASEGT. This CDR3 reads CASRAGRVYGYTF. The DNA for the CDR3 is TGTGCCAGCAGGGCCGGACGGGTCTATGGCTACACCTTC.

This rearrangement joins TRBV5-4 to TRBJ2-2; D perhaps matches TRBD1 (6 bases). There are 16 residues in the CDR3. Trimming removed 0 bases at V and 6 bases at J, with 15 bases between. Germline CDR1 and CDR2: SGHNT and YYREEE (reference sequence). The DNA of the CDR3 is TGTGCCAGCAGCTTGGTCGTCCACAGGGTCGCCGGGGAGCTGTTTTTT. Amino acids: CASSLVVHRVAGELFF.

The chain has TRBV7-9 and TRBJ1-2; D perhaps matches TRBD1 (5 bases). CDR1 is SEHNR and CDR2 is FQNEAQ in the germline V gene (reference sequence). This CDR3 region has 14 residues. The ends were cut back, 4 bases at V and 2 bases at J, with 11 bases in the middle. The CDR3 nucleotides read TGTGCCAGCAGCTCCAGGGAAACGAACTATGGCTACACCTTC. Amino acids: CASSSRETNYGYTF.

This rearrangement joins TRBV4-1 to TRBJ1-2, with a weak D call TRBD1 (5 bases). From germline, CDR1 is MGHRA and CDR2 YSYEKL. V shed 4 bases and J shed 7 bases, with 16 bases lying between them. The CDR3 is made up of 14 amino acids. DNA for the CDR3: TGCGCCAGCAGCCTGCTTGGCCAGGGTAGTGGCTACACCTTC. Protein sequence: CASSLLGQGSGYTF.

V and J are TRBV6-5 and TRBJ1-2; the D is unclear. CDR3 length: 14 residues. V lost 0 bases and J lost 3, with 8 bases in between. CDR1 and CDR2 (germline): MNHEY, SVGAGI. The CDR3, as DNA: TGTGCCAGCAGTTACTCGTGGGGTGACTATGGCTACACCTTC. Translating gives CASSYSWGDYGYTF.

The chain has TRBV14 and TRBJ1-2; no definite D call. Trimming shortened V by 0 bases and J by 8 bases, and 10 bases separated the two germline ends. CDR1 is SGHDN and CDR2 is FVKESK in the germline V gene. The CDR3 loop spans 13 amino acids. The CDR3 nucleotides are TGTGCCAGCAGCCAAGAGGACCGCTGGGGCTACACCTTC. It yields the protein CASSQEDRWGYTF.

The rearrangement uses TRBV29-1 and TRBJ2-4, with D perhaps TRBD2 (5 bases). Trimming cost V 4 bases and J 8 bases, with 9 bases left between them. Germline V gene lookup returns CDR1 SQVTM and CDR2 ANQGSEA. This CDR3 has 11 residues. The CDR3 spells CSVGMGDIQYF. DNA for the CDR3: TGCAGCGTTGGGATGGGAGACATTCAGTACTTC.

This clone showed up just a few times. The chain recombines TRBV28 with TRBJ2-7; 8 positions match TRBD2. Trimming took 6 bases from V and 3 from J; bases not matched to a gene: 10. Germline V CDR1 and CDR2: MDHEN, SYDVKM. This CDR3 is 15 amino acids long. The CDR3 DNA reads TGTGCCAGCAGCCCATGGCGGGAGGCCGTCTACGAGCAGTACTTC. Its translation is CASSPWREAVYEQYF. Together with reference TRBV28 and TRBJ2-7, the CDR3 gives the full variable domain: DVKVTQSSRYLVKRTGEKVFLECVQDMDHENMFWYRQDPGLGLRLIYFSYDVKMKEKGDIPEGYSVSREKKERFSLILESASTNQTSMYLCASSPWREAVYEQYFGPGTRLTVT.